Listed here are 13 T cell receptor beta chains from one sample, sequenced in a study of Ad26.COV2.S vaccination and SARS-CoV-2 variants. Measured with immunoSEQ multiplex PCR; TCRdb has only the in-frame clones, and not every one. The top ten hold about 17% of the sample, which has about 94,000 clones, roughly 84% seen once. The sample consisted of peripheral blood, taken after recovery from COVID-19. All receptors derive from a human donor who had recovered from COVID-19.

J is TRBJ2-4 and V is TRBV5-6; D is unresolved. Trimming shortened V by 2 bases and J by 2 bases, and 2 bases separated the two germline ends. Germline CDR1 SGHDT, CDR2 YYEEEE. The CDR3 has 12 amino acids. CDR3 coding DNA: TGTGCCAGCAGCTTCTCCAAAAACATTCAGTACTTC. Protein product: CASSFSKNIQYF.

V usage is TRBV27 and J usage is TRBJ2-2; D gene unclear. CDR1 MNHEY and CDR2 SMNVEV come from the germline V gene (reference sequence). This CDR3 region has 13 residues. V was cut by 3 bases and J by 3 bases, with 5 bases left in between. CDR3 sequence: CASSFWDTGELFF. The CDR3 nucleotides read TGTGCCAGCAGTTTCTGGGACACCGGGGAGCTGTTTTTT.

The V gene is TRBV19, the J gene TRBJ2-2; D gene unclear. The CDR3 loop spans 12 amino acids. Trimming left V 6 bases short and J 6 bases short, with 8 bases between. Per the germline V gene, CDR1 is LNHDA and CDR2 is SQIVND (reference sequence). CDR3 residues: CASRRYSGELFF. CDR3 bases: TGTGCCAGTAGGAGATATTCCGGGGAGCTGTTTTTT.

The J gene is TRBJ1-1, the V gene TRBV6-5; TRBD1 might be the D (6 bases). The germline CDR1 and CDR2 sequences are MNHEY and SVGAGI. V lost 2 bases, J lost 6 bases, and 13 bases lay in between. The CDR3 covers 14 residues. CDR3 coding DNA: TGTGCCAGCAGTTACCCAGGGGCCGGTGCTGAAGCTTTCTTT. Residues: CASSYPGAGAEAFF.

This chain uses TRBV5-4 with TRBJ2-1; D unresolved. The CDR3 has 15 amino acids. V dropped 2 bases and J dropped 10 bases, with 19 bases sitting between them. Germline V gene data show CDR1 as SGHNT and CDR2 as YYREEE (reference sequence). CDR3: CASSFGKKGYYEQFF. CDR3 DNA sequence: TGTGCCAGCAGCTTTGGGAAAAAAGGGTATTACGAGCAGTTCTTC. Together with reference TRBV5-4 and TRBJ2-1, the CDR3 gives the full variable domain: ETGVTQSPTHLIKTRGQQVTLRCSSQSGHNTVSWYQQALGQGPQFIFQYYREEENGRGNFPPRFSGLQFPNYSSELNVNALELDDSALYLCASSFGKKGYYEQFFGPGTRLTVL.

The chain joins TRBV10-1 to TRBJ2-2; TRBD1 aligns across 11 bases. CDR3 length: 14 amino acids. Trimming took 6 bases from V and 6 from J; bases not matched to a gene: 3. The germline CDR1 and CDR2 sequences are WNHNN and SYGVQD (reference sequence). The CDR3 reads CASRRDRGAGELFF. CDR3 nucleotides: TGCGCCAGCAGACGGGACAGGGGGGCCGGGGAGCTGTTTTTT.

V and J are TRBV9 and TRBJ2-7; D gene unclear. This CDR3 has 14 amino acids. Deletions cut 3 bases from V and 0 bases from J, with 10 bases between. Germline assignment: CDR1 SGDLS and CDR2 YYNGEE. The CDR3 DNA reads TGTGCCAGCAGCGGATTGGAGTTCTCCTACGAGCAGTACTTC. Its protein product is CASSGLEFSYEQYF.

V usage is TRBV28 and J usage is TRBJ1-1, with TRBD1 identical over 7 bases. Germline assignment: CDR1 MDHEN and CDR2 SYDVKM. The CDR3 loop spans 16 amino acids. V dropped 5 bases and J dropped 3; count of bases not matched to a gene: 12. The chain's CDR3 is CASSAYRGAMDTEAFF. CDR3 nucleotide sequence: TGTGCCAGCAGTGCTTACAGGGGCGCCATGGACACTGAAGCTTTCTTT.

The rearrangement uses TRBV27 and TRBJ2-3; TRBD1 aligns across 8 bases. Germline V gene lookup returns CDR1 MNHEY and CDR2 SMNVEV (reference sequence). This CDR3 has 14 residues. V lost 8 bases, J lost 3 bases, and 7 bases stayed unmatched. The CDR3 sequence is CASGQGAGTDTQYF. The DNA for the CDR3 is TGTGCCAGCGGCCAGGGGGCGGGAACAGATACGCAGTATTTT.

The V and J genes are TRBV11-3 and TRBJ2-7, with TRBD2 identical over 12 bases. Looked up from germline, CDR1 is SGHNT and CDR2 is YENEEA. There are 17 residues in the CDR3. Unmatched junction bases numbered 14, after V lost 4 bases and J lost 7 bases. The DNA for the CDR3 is TGTGCCAGCAGCTCTATCCTCCTAGCGGGAGGGGCGGGAGAGCAGTACTTC. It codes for CASSSILLAGGAGEQYF.

CDR3 nucleotides: TGTGCCAGTTCAGGGGAATGGAAGGATCAGCCCCAGCATTTT. Its protein product is CASSGEWKDQPQHF. V is TRBV19 and J is TRBJ1-5, with a possible D match to TRBD1 (6 bases). Trimming shortened V by 8 bases and J by 5 bases, and 16 bases separated the two germline ends. CDR3 length: 14 residues. From germline, CDR1 is LNHDA and CDR2 SQIVND (reference sequence).

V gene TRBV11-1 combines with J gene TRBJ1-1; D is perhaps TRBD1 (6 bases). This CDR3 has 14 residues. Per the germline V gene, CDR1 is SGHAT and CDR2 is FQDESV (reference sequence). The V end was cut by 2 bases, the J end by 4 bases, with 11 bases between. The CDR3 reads CASSLLRGLTEAFF. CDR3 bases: TGTGCCAGCAGCTTACTACGGGGGCTCACTGAAGCTTTCTTT.

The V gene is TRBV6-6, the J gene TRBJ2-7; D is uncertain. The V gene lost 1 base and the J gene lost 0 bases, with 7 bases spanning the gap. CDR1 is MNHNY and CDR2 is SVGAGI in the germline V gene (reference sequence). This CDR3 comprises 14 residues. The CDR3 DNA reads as TGTGCCAGCAGTTACTATGGTGACTCCTACGAGCAGTACTTC. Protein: CASSYYGDSYEQYF.